The following is a T cell receptor (beta chain) sequence with its context. The record originates from a study of OX40 agonist ivuxolimab in advanced cancers. Sequencing was performed with immunoSEQ multiplex PCR; in TCRdb, only in-frame clones are kept and a portion is missing. This table has 50,000 to 70,000 clones, roughly 84% appearing once. The CDR3 is made up of 16 amino acids. Losses at the gene ends were 5 bases for V and 0 bases for J; bases not matched to a gene: 3. Germline CDR1 reads MRHNA; CDR2 reads SNTAGT. This clonotype was sampled from an adult with an advanced solid tumor such as melanoma, head and neck, liver or kidney cancer. The chain recombines TRBV6-4 with TRBJ2-7; 14 nucleotides line up with TRBD2. This specimen was CD4+ or CD8+ T cells sorted from blood, taken in a trial of the OX40 agonist ivuxolimab. The CDR3 loop is CASSRTSGGSSYEQYF. The CDR3, as DNA: TGTGCCAGCAGTCGGACTAGCGGGGGGTCCTCCTACGAGCAGTACTTC.